A single sample gave rise to the 31 T cell receptor beta chains below, sequenced in a study of naive and memory T cell subsets. Amplification of ligated cDNA took four PCR rounds with SP2 and nested alpha and beta constant primers. A single record per CDR3 protein comes from TCRdb applying MiXCR to the UMI-ligation and nested PCR reads. The table records more than 20,000 distinct CDR3 sequences, roughly 5.5% of them present only once. The treatment: skin biopsy from PPD injection site in Mantoux-positive individual. A UMI-containing oligonucleotide was joined by 3' ligation to the TCR cDNA template. Sequencing was performed on skin, taken from a tuberculin skin test site. The receptors stem from an adult in good health.

The table lists this clonotype with many counts. The J gene is TRBJ1-1, the V gene TRBV12-3 or TRBV12-4, with D perhaps matching TRBD1 (5 bases). Trimming stripped 7 bases from V and 5 bases from J, with 26 bases between. This CDR3 has 17 amino acids. The CDR3 spells CASTITPGARLGTEAFF. CDR3 DNA: TGTGCCAGCACAATAACCCCCGGGGCGCGTCTGGGGACTGAAGCTTTCTTT.

This clonotype has a handful of counts. The chain is built from TRBV18 and TRBJ2-5, with 7 bases identical to TRBD1. The CDR3 has 15 residues. Germline V gene lookup returns CDR1 KGHSH and CDR2 LQKENI. With 2 bases clipped from V and 2 bases from J, the junction kept 5 bases outside the gene matches. CDR3 in amino acids: CASSPRTGMQETQYF. Here the CDR3 DNA reads TGTGCCAGCTCACCAAGGACAGGAATGCAAGAGACCCAGTACTTC.

This clonotype has a count of ten or more. The genes are TRBV20-1 and TRBJ2-3; D may be TRBD2 (6 bases). Germline CDR1 is DFQATT and CDR2 is SNEGSKA (reference sequence). The CDR3 covers 13 residues. V shed 0 bases and J shed 8 bases, with 12 bases lying between them. The CDR3 loop is CSARDMGRGTQYF. The CDR3 DNA reads TGCAGTGCTAGAGATATGGGGCGGGGTACGCAGTATTTT.

This clonotype was recorded at least ten times. The V call is TRBV20-1, the J call TRBJ1-5; TRBD1 might be the D (6 bases). Germline assignment: CDR1 DFQATT and CDR2 SNEGSKA (reference sequence). CDR3 length equals 12 residues. Trimming cost V 7 bases and J 5 bases, with 12 bases left between them. The CDR3 DNA reads TGCAGTGGGGGGGCAGGGGATCAGCCCCAGCATTTT. The encoded protein is CSGGAGDQPQHF.

This clonotype was detected many times. V and J are TRBV6-5 and TRBJ2-7; 7 bases are shared with TRBD2. CDR1 is MNHEY and CDR2 is SVGAGI in the germline V gene. Trimming removed 3 bases from V and 3 bases from J; junction bases left unmatched: 5. The CDR3 covers 14 residues. The DNA of the CDR3 is TGTGCCAGCAGTTATAGGGCTAGCGGCTACGAGCAGTACTTC. Residues: CASSYRASGYEQYF.

In this sample, this clonotype turned up a few times. This chain joins TRBV27 and TRBJ1-6; D possibly corresponds to TRBD1 (5 bases). Germline V gives CDR1 MNHEY, CDR2 SMNVEV (reference sequence). This CDR3 spans 15 amino acids. Trimming cost V 3 bases and J 0 bases, with 6 bases left between them. The CDR3, as DNA: TGTGCCAGCAGTTTGGGGGACTCCTATAATTCACCCCTCCACTTT. Protein product: CASSLGDSYNSPLHF.

The chain recombines TRBV12-3 or TRBV12-4 with TRBJ1-1, with D possibly TRBD1 on 5 matching bases. This CDR3 comprises 14 residues. V dropped 3 bases and J dropped 4 bases, with 12 bases sitting between them. The CDR3 here is CASSFQGIGTEAFF. CDR3 in DNA: TGTGCCAGCAGTTTTCAGGGCATCGGCACTGAAGCTTTCTTT.

There are many counts of this clonotype. The gene calls are TRBV7-9 and TRBJ2-5; a weak D match, TRBD2 (6 bases). Germline CDR1 SEHNR, CDR2 FQNEAQ (reference sequence). Trimming took 5 bases from V and 7 from J, leaving 17 bases between them. The CDR3 length is 14 residues. CDR3 bases: TGTGCCAGCAGCGACGGACTATCCAAGAGGACCCAGTACTTC. Translating gives CASSDGLSKRTQYF.

In this sample, this clonotype turned up many times. This rearrangement joins TRBV12-3 or TRBV12-4 to TRBJ2-3; D assignment may be TRBD1 or TRBD2 (5 bases each). The CDR3 sequence is 16 residues long. Trimming took off 7 bases at V and 4 bases at J, with 21 bases between the two ends. The CDR3 protein is CASKIGAELGPDTQYF. The DNA for the CDR3 is TGTGCCAGCAAAATCGGGGCGGAATTAGGCCCAGATACGCAGTATTTT.

This clonotype was detected many times. The chain combines TRBV27 with TRBJ2-2; D possibly uses TRBD1 or TRBD2 (5 bases each). The germline CDR1 and CDR2 sequences are MNHEY and SMNVEV (reference sequence). Deletions cut 6 bases from V and 2 bases from J, with 13 bases between. This CDR3 has 15 amino acids. CDR3 sequence reads: CASRRDGINTGELFF. CDR3 nucleotides: TGTGCCAGCAGACGGGACGGAATCAACACCGGGGAGCTGTTTTTT.

This clonotype came up many times. The rearrangement links TRBV30 to TRBJ1-1; 7 nucleotides agree with TRBD1. After removal of 2 bases from V and 5 bases from J, the junction contained 2 bases not matched to a gene. Germline CDR1 GTSNPN, CDR2 SVGIG (reference sequence). This CDR3 has 12 residues. As DNA, the CDR3 is TGTGCCTGGAGTTCACAGGGGACTGAAGCTTTCTTT. Its protein is CAWSSQGTEAFF.

This clonotype appeared many times. The genes are TRBV6-4 and TRBJ2-1; 11 bases line up with TRBD2. CDR3 length equals 15 residues. V dropped 4 bases and J dropped 3; count of bases not matched to a gene: 2. The V gene's germline CDR1 is MRHNA and CDR2 SNTAGT. Here the CDR3 DNA reads TGTGCCAGCAGTGCCGGGACTAGCGGCTACAATGAGCAGTTCTTC. Encoded protein: CASSAGTSGYNEQFF.

This clonotype was detected ten times or more. This chain connects TRBV7-2 to TRBJ2-3; no reliable D call. From germline, CDR1 is SGHTA and CDR2 FQGNSA. The CDR3 is 16 amino acids. With 1 base removed from V and 1 base from J, the gap between germline ends came to 12 bases. The CDR3 loop reads CASSLGLYSGTDTQYF. In nucleotides, the CDR3 is TGTGCCAGCAGCTTAGGCCTCTATTCCGGCACAGATACGCAGTATTTT.

The sample holds many counts of this clonotype. V is TRBV5-3 and J is TRBJ2-1; D is perhaps TRBD2 (5 bases). TRBV5-3 is known as an ORF, though its function is uncertain. The length of the CDR3 is 16 residues. V gave up 0 bases and J gave up 2 bases, with 12 bases separating them. The CDR3 DNA is TGTGCCAGAAGCTTGGCAGCGGCCCGGGCCTACAATGAGCAGTTCTTC. Its translation is CARSLAAARAYNEQFF.

This clonotype was observed many times. This chain uses TRBV2 with TRBJ2-1; D gene uncertain. Germline CDR1 is SNHLY and CDR2 is FYNNEI. V was clipped by 4 bases and J by 4 bases, with 5 bases between them. The CDR3 covers 12 residues. For the CDR3, the DNA is TGTGCCAGCAGTGTTGGATACAATGAGCAGTTCTTC. It translates to CASSVGYNEQFF.

This clonotype was picked up a small number of times. V and J are TRBV11-3 and TRBJ2-1; the match to TRBD2 covers 8 bases. V gave up 5 bases and J gave up 9 bases; unmatched junction bases: 15. The CDR3 extends over 16 amino acids. Germline lookup yields CDR1 SGHNT and CDR2 YENEEA. Here the CDR3 reads CASSRGTSRWISEQFF. The CDR3 DNA is TGTGCCAGCAGCCGAGGGACTAGTAGGTGGATTAGTGAGCAGTTCTTC.

This clonotype is medium-sized by share. This chain links TRBV9 with TRBJ2-2, with a weak D call TRBD2 (6 bases). Germline V gene data show CDR1 as SGDLS and CDR2 as YYNGEE. There are 16 residues in the CDR3. The V end lost 0 bases, the J end lost 7 bases, and 16 bases lay between the germline ends. DNA for the CDR3: TGTGCCAGCAGCGTAGACTCAGGAGGGACGGGCGGGGAGCTGTTTTTT. It encodes CASSVDSGGTGGELFF. Drawing the rest from reference TRBV9 and TRBJ2-2, the complete variable domain is DSGVTQTPKHLITATGQRVTLRCSPRSGDLSVYWYQQSLDQGLQFLIQYYNGEERAKGNILERFSAQQFPDLHSELNLSSLELGDSALYFCASSVDSGGTGGELFFGEGSRLTVL.

At least ten counts were recorded for this clonotype. An end of the junction does not agree with germline; a read error may underlie this. The gene calls are TRBV7-8 and TRBJ2-1; TRBD2 might be the D (6 bases). The CDR3 runs to 15 residues. Per the germline V gene, CDR1 is SGHVS and CDR2 is FQNEAQ. DNA of the CDR3: TGCGCCAGCTTAACCCGGGACTCGTTATTGGATGAGCAGTTCTTC. It is translated as CASLTRDSLLDEQFF. Complete variable domain (other parts from reference TRBV7-8 and TRBJ2-1): GAGVSQSPRYKVAKRGQDVALRCDPISGHVSLFWYQQALGQGPEFLTYFQNEAQLDKSGLPSDRFFAERPEGSVSTLKIQRTQQEDSAVYLCASLTRDSLLDEQFFGPGTRLTVL.

This clonotype is medium-sized by share. The chain recombines TRBV11-2 with TRBJ2-2, with TRBD2 as a possible D gene (5 bases). V lost 5 bases and J 4 bases, leaving 14 bases between the germline ends. The CDR3 sequence is 15 residues long. Germline V lookup: CDR1 SGHAT, CDR2 FQNNGV. The CDR3 sequence is CASSLPRGFTGELFF. The CDR3 DNA reads as TGTGCCAGCAGCCTCCCACGGGGTTTCACCGGGGAGCTGTTTTTT. Filled out from reference TRBV11-2 and TRBJ2-2, the complete variable domain reads EAGVAQSPRYKIIEKRQSVAFWCNPISGHATLYWYQQILGQGPKLLIQFQNNGVVDDSQLPKDRFSAERLKGVDSTLKIQPAKLEDSAVYLCASSLPRGFTGELFFGEGSRLTVL.

DNA of the CDR3: TGTGCCAGCAGTTCTAGCCGGGACAGGGGGCTGATGACAGATACGCAGTATTTT. This codes for CASSSSRDRGLMTDTQYF. The rearrangement uses TRBV6-6 and TRBJ2-3, with 12 bases matching TRBD1. Trimming at V came to 4 bases and at J to 3 bases, leaving 11 bases not matched to a gene. The CDR3 loop spans 18 amino acids. CDR1 is MNHNY, CDR2 SVGAGI, per germline (reference sequence).

The chain couples TRBV19 to TRBJ2-6; maybe TRBD1 (5 bases). Germline V gene data show CDR1 as LNHDA and CDR2 as SQIVND (reference sequence). Trimming left V 8 bases short and J 3 bases short, with 11 bases between. This CDR3 contains 14 residues. CDR3 protein: CASGIGVGANVLTF. The DNA of the CDR3 is TGTGCCAGTGGCATAGGGGTTGGGGCCAACGTCCTGACTTTC.

In the case of this clonotype: The junction differs from germline at one of its ends, possibly a read error. V usage is TRBV9 and J usage is TRBJ1-6, with TRBD1 identical over 9 bases. This CDR3 has 15 residues. Germline CDR1 and CDR2: SGDLS and YYNGEE. The CDR3 DNA reads TGTGCCAGCAGCGAGAGGGACAGGGAACTTTCACCCCTCAACTTT. This encodes CASSERDRELSPLNF.

This clonotype was counted ten times or more. The V call is TRBV20-1, the J call TRBJ2-7; D gene unclear. Germline CDR1 and CDR2: DFQATT and SNEGSKA (reference sequence). The CDR3 consists of 14 residues. The V and J ends lost 5 bases and 5 bases respectively, with 19 bases between them. CDR3 DNA: TGCAGTGCTTACCCTGCAGGTGGTACAGACGAGCAGTACTTC. Translated, it gives CSAYPAGGTDEQYF.

There are many counts of this clonotype. The rearrangement uses TRBV20-1 and TRBJ1-5, with D possibly TRBD1 on 6 matching bases. Germline V gene data show CDR1 as DFQATT and CDR2 as SNEGSKA (reference sequence). This CDR3 is 16 amino acids long. With 0 bases removed from V and 1 base from J, the gap between germline ends came to 13 bases. The CDR3 DNA reads as TGCAGTGCTAGAGATGCAGGGGCGTCCAGCAATCAGCCCCAGCATTTT. Encoded protein: CSARDAGASSNQPQHF.

This clonotype was seen many times. The rearrangement links TRBV9 to TRBJ2-5, with D unresolved. This CDR3 has 14 residues. Germline-derived CDR1 and CDR2 are SGDLS and YYNGEE. With 0 bases removed from V and 5 bases from J, the gap between germline ends came to 11 bases. DNA of the CDR3: TGTGCCAGCAGCGTAGATTATTCCCTCGAGACCCAGTACTTC. This gives the protein CASSVDYSLETQYF.

This clonotype occurred a few times. The gene calls are TRBV19 and TRBJ2-1, with 8 bases aligning to TRBD2. The CDR3 is made up of 18 amino acids. With 5 bases clipped from V and 4 bases from J, the junction kept 16 bases outside the gene matches. The V gene's germline CDR1 is LNHDA and CDR2 SQIVND (reference sequence). CDR3 region: CASSLSQGGLGGYNEQFF. The CDR3 DNA is TGTGCCAGTAGTCTCTCCCAAGGGGGACTAGGGGGGTACAATGAGCAGTTCTTC.

This clonotype was detected ten times or more. The V call is TRBV30, the J call TRBJ2-7, with 7 bases matching TRBD2. From germline, CDR1 is GTSNPN and CDR2 SVGIG (reference sequence). Trimming cost V 1 base and J 1 base; bases outside gene matches: 7. The length of the CDR3 is 15 residues. The CDR3, as DNA: TGTGCCTGGAGTGGGGCTAGCGGATTTTCCTACGAGCAGTACTTC. Translated: CAWSGASGFSYEQYF.

Many counts were recorded for this clonotype. The rearrangement joins TRBV4-2 to TRBJ2-4; the D gene is possibly TRBD1 (6 bases). Germline V lookup: CDR1 LGHNA, CDR2 YNFKEQ. The V and J ends lost 0 bases and 7 bases respectively, with 10 bases between them. This CDR3 contains 14 residues. In nucleotides, the CDR3 is TGTGCCAGCAGCCAAGAGTGGACAGAGAACATTCAGTACTTC. Its translation is CASSQEWTENIQYF.

The genes are TRBV7-2 and TRBJ2-1; D ambiguous. The CDR3 covers 12 residues. Trimming removed 1 base at V and 6 bases at J, with 4 bases between. The germline V gene encodes CDR1 SGHTA and CDR2 FQGNSA. As DNA, the CDR3 is TGTGCCAGCAGCTTAGGAGTCAATGAGCAGTTCTTC. Encoded protein: CASSLGVNEQFF.

This clonotype is termed medium-sized. V gene TRBV7-8 combines with J gene TRBJ2-3; D perhaps matches TRBD1 (6 bases). The CDR3 is 16 residues long. Trimming stripped 5 bases from V and 0 bases from J, with 15 bases between. The germline V gene has CDR1 SGHVS and CDR2 FQNEAQ. This chain's CDR3 is CASSARTATSTDTQYF. The CDR3 DNA reads as TGTGCCAGCAGCGCTCGGACAGCCACTAGCACAGATACGCAGTATTTT.

This clonotype occurred many times. The rearrangement joins TRBV20-1 to TRBJ1-6; D unresolved. V was pared by 4 bases and J by 5 bases, with 15 bases between. Germline CDR1 reads DFQATT; CDR2 reads SNEGSKA (reference sequence). The CDR3 loop spans 15 amino acids. CDR3 sequence reads: CSATGREGDNSPLHF. CDR3 DNA sequence: TGCAGTGCTACTGGTCGCGAGGGCGATAATTCACCCCTCCACTTT.